This TCR beta chain was found in a study of cytotoxic CD8 clonotypes in ibrutinib-treated CLL. This CDR3 comprises 17 residues. Germline V gene lookup returns CDR1 LGHNT and CDR2 FRNRAP. Trimming removed 3 bases from V and 4 bases from J, with 20 bases in between. TCRdb's copy holds only in-frame clones and misses some; the assay was immunoSEQ multiplex PCR. The sample carries 150,000 to 200,000 clones, over 55% recorded once. This clone appeared a single time. Sequencing was performed on PBMCs, taken after 24 months of ibrutinib treatment. The V gene is TRBV12-5, the J gene TRBJ2-3, with D maybe TRBD2 (6 bases). This TCR derives from a human donor with chronic lymphocytic leukemia. CDR3 sequence reads: CASGFLLVGRGADTQYF. CDR3 sequence (DNA): TGTGCTAGTGGTTTCCTACTGGTCGGGAGAGGGGCAGATACGCAGTATTTT.